This is a list of T cell receptor beta chains from one sample in a study of blood T cell repertoires in COVID-19. Data came from immunoSEQ multiplex PCR; TCRdb stores just in-frame clones and leaves some out. This sample has 150,000 or so clones, with around 92% found just once. The source material was peripheral blood. All receptors come from a man younger than 40 with COVID-19, enrolled during active disease. The CDR3 runs from the conserved cysteine through the conserved F or W. Fields, in order: CDR3 protein, CDR3 DNA, D gene, J gene, clone size, V gene. A D gene is named only where the DNA matches it firmly. A row's size may be missing; if present it is once, few, many or a size class.

CASSPTRGAGQETQYF | TGTGCCAGCAGCCCTACAAGAGGAGCGGGACAAGAGACCCAGTACTTC | TRBD2 | TRBJ2-5 | once | TRBV11-1
CASSLGGGAAEETQYF | TGTGCCAGCAGCTTGGGGGGAGGGGCCGCGGAAGAGACCCAGTACTTC | TRBD2 | TRBJ2-5 | NA | TRBV9
CAPPGRVGNQPQHF | TGCGCCCCACCCGGCCGGGTAGGAAATCAGCCCCAGCATTTT | NA | TRBJ1-5 | NA | TRBV4-3
CASSLVQGGSYEQYF | TGTGCCAGCAGCTTAGTTCAGGGCGGCTCCTACGAGCAGTACTTC | NA | TRBJ2-7 | NA | TRBV7-8
CASSHRSGETQYF | TGTGCCAGCAGCCATAGGTCCGGGGAGACCCAGTACTTC | NA | TRBJ2-5 | NA | TRBV14
CASSYPGTPLHF | TGTGCCAGCAGTTACCCAGGAACACCCCTCCACTTT | NA | TRBJ1-6 | NA | TRBV6-5
CASGGAYSYEQYF | TGTGCCAGTGGCGGAGCTTATTCCTACGAGCAGTACTTC | NA | TRBJ2-7 | NA | TRBV19
CASSLRGYGYNEQFF | TGTGCCAGCAGTTTACGGGGTTATGGGTACAATGAGCAGTTCTTC | NA | TRBJ2-1 | NA | TRBV28
CASSLSAGGPETQYF | TGTGCCAGCAGCTTATCAGCGGGAGGGCCCGAGACCCAGTACTTC | TRBD2 | TRBJ2-5 | NA | TRBV7-2
CASSPSAGVSYEQYF | TGTGCCAGTAGTCCGTCAGCGGGAGTGTCCTACGAGCAGTACTTC | TRBD2 | TRBJ2-7 | NA | TRBV19
CASSPGLRGAEDTQYF | TGTGCCAGCTCACCAGGTTTACGGGGGGCGGAGGATACGCAGTATTTT | NA | TRBJ2-3 | NA | TRBV18
CASTRGGADEQYF | TGTGCCAGCACTAGGGGGGGGGCTGACGAGCAGTACTTC | NA | TRBJ2-7 | NA | TRBV6-5